This TCR beta chain stems from a study of CXCR3-negative and CXCR3-positive naive CD8 T cells. The study made its TRB cDNA libraries by 5' RACE, adding UMI labels. TCRdb re-called the 5' RACE reads and gives one entry per CDR3 protein, without DNA. This listing includes about 150,000 distinct CDR3 sequences. Broader study findings: Naive CXCR3-positive cells had TRB CDR3s more hydrophobic than those of CXCR3-negative naive cells.

Regarding this clonotype: What it binds is unknown.

Germline V gives CDR1 SGHNT, CDR2 YYREEE (reference sequence). The CDR3 length is 16 residues. V gene TRBV5-4 combines with J gene TRBJ2-3; TCRdb outputs TRBD1, but without DNA this stays unchecked. The sample was naive CXCR3+ CD8+ T cells from blood. Noted subset: CD45RO-CCR7+CD27+CD95- naive CD8+ T cells expressing CXCR3 (TNR3+). This TCR came from a human donor in good health. Some clones in this sample may be carry-over from other donors' samples. CDR3 residues: CASSPGGGTSTDTQYF.